In this sample, the clone carrying this T cell receptor (beta chain) turned up a few times. Its antigen remains unknown. V dropped 0 bases and J dropped 2 bases, with 18 bases sitting between them. The CDR3 is made up of 17 amino acids. Germline assignment: CDR1 SGHRS and CDR2 YFSETQ. The data were obtained in a study of identical twins. Study-level results: Conclusions rested on cross-sectional statistics rather than following the same donors.

Template switching introduced a universal primer site, and the cDNA bore unique molecular identifiers. TCRdb processed the 5' RACE reads anew with MiXCR; each CDR3 protein has one entry. The table has about 240,000 distinct CDR3 sequences, 6% to 8.5% seen once. These data were also filed under a second study, of yellow fever vaccine responses in identical twins.

The chain recombines TRBV5-1 with TRBJ2-7; D is perhaps TRBD2 (7 bases). Material: CD8+ T cells sorted from blood. The sequence derives from a woman aged 18 to 35 in good health. CDR3 DNA sequence: TGCGCCAGCAGCTTGGCCGTAGGGGGGGGCCCCCCCTACGAGCAGTACTTC. Translated, it gives CASSLAVGGGPPYEQYF.